Below, 18 T cell receptor beta chains from the same sample are listed, as sequenced in a study of neurological immune-mediated disorders. TCRdb passed the 5' RACE reads through MiXCR, listing each CDR3 protein once. This sample has 50,000 to 60,000 distinct CDR3 sequences, with about 4.2% found just once. The specimen sequenced was CD4+ T cells from blood. All receptors come from a woman between 40 and 55 years old with multiple sclerosis.

In its sample, this clonotype was seen many times. V is TRBV20-1 and J is TRBJ1-2, with unresolved D. The CDR3 extends over 13 amino acids. Germline values: CDR1 DFQATT, CDR2 SNEGSKA (reference sequence). V lost 1 base and J 1 base, leaving 7 bases between the germline ends. The CDR3 nucleotides read TGCAGTGCTAGAGTCGCCGATAACTATGGCTACACCTTC. It translates to CSARVADNYGYTF.

The sample holds many counts of this clonotype. The chain links TRBV20-1 to TRBJ1-1; D is unresolved. CDR1 and CDR2 from the germline V gene are DFQATT and SNEGSKA (reference sequence). This CDR3 region has 15 residues. V lost 0 bases and J lost 4, with 15 bases in between. CDR3 sequence: CSARDPSIVGTEAFF. The CDR3 DNA reads TGCAGTGCTAGAGACCCATCGATCGTTGGCACTGAAGCTTTCTTT.

The table lists this clonotype with many counts. The chain couples TRBV12-3 or TRBV12-4 to TRBJ2-7; no clear D. This CDR3 has 16 amino acids. V gave up 4 bases and J gave up 6 bases, with 22 bases separating them. Written as DNA, the CDR3 is TGTGCCAGCAGTTCGCGGCCGAGACAAAGGTTCGGCGAGCAGTACTTC. Translating it yields CASSSRPRQRFGEQYF.

As regards this clonotype: A much larger clone lies a single base off, so this may be a read error. The V and J genes are TRBV6-6 and TRBJ2-3; no reliable D call. Germline V lookup: CDR1 MNHNY, CDR2 SVGAGI (reference sequence). This CDR3 region has 14 residues. The CDR3 loop reads CASSYVLRTDTRYF. The CDR3 DNA reads as TGTGCCAGCAGTTACGTCCTCCGCACAGATACGCGGTATTTT.

J is TRBJ2-2 and V is TRBV18; D perhaps matches TRBD1 (6 bases). From germline, CDR1 is KGHSH and CDR2 LQKENI. There are 15 residues in the CDR3. Trimming stripped 5 bases from V and 4 bases from J, with 14 bases between. CDR3 nucleotide sequence: TGTGCCAGCTCAATAACAGGGAGTCGCACCGGGGAGCTGTTTTTT. Protein sequence: CASSITGSRTGELFF.

This clonotype occurred many times. The chain couples TRBV12-3 or TRBV12-4 to TRBJ1-5; D gene uncertain. This CDR3 has 15 residues. V was trimmed by 7 bases and J by 0 bases, leaving 13 bases between them. CDR3 DNA sequence: TGTGCCAGCACCTCCCGGTCTTATAGCAATCAGCCCCAGCATTTT. It is translated as CASTSRSYSNQPQHF.

This clonotype appeared many times. This chain connects TRBV5-1 to TRBJ2-3; the D call may be TRBD1 or TRBD2 (6 bases each). Trimming stripped 0 bases from V and 2 bases from J, with 10 bases between. CDR3 length: 15 residues. The germline V gene encodes CDR1 SGHRS and CDR2 YFSETQ. The CDR3 DNA reads TGCGCCAGCAGCTTGGAACCGGGGGCCACAGATACGCAGTATTTT. It specifies CASSLEPGATDTQYF.

This clonotype was detected ten times or more. V gene TRBV18 combines with J gene TRBJ2-3; maybe TRBD2 (5 bases). CDR3 length: 17 amino acids. In germline, CDR1 is KGHSH, CDR2 LQKENI. V lost 3 bases, J lost 4 bases, and 20 bases lay in between. CDR3 DNA sequence: TGTGCCAGCTCACCCGTCGGAGGATTTTCGGATCCAGATACGCAGTATTTT. As protein: CASSPVGGFSDPDTQYF.

There are a few counts of this clonotype. The chain combines TRBV12-3 or TRBV12-4 with TRBJ2-7, with unresolved D. V lost 1 base and J 3 bases, leaving 16 bases between the germline ends. The CDR3 sequence is 16 residues long. As DNA, the CDR3 is TGTGCCAGCAGTTTAGGGAGTCTAGAGAGCCGCTACGAGCAGTACTTC. It specifies CASSLGSLESRYEQYF.

There are many counts of this clonotype. The junction departs from germline at one end; a sequencing error may be responsible. V gene TRBV29-1 combines with J gene TRBJ1-1; D not certain. Germline V gene lookup returns CDR1 SQVTM and CDR2 ANQGSEA. The CDR3 loop spans 12 amino acids. The CDR3 here is CSVEGNYDEAFF. CDR3 in DNA: TGCAGCGTAGAAGGGAATTATGATGAAGCTTTCTTT.

This clonotype was picked up many times. Germline is not matched at one junction end, which may reflect a read error. The chain recombines TRBV7-9 with TRBJ2-1; 11 bases are shared with TRBD1. The CDR3 extends over 11 amino acids. The germline gives CDR1 SEHNR, CDR2 FQNEAQ (reference sequence). The CDR3 DNA is TGTGCCAGCAGCCCATTGGACAGGGGGCTCTTC. Amino acid sequence: CASSPLDRGLF.

The table lists this clonotype with many counts. The chain uses TRBV27 and TRBJ2-3; the D gene could be TRBD1 or TRBD2 (5 bases each). In germline, CDR1 is MNHEY, CDR2 SMNVEV (reference sequence). V was clipped by 4 bases and J by 6 bases, with 14 bases between them. The CDR3 is 14 amino acids. The CDR3 sequence is CASSSPPGRDTQYF. CDR3 in DNA: TGTGCCAGCAGTTCCCCCCCGGGACGCGATACGCAGTATTTT.

Many counts were recorded for this clonotype. V usage is TRBV29-1 and J usage is TRBJ2-3; no clear D. Trimming cost V 2 bases and J 4 bases, with 13 bases left between them. Looked up from germline, CDR1 is SQVTM and CDR2 is ANQGSEA. The CDR3 totals 14 residues. CDR3 in DNA: TGCAGCGTTGAAAACCCCGTGGGCGCAGATACGCAGTATTTT. Residues: CSVENPVGADTQYF.

This clonotype has at least ten counts. J is TRBJ1-2 and V is TRBV28; D is ambiguous. The ends were cut back, 3 bases at V and 8 bases at J, with 16 bases in the middle. The CDR3 extends over 14 amino acids. Germline V CDR1 and CDR2: MDHEN, SYDVKM. The DNA for the CDR3 is TGTGCCAGCAGTTTCGGGATTAGTCCGGGGGGCTACACCTTC. This sequence encodes CASSFGISPGGYTF.

This clonotype was detected ten times or more. V is TRBV20-1 and J is TRBJ2-1; 10 nucleotides match TRBD2. The CDR3 is made up of 14 amino acids. The germline CDR1 and CDR2 sequences are DFQATT and SNEGSKA (reference sequence). Losses at the gene ends were 5 bases for V and 4 bases for J; bases not matched to a gene: 5. The DNA of the CDR3 is TGCAGTGCTCCTCTAGCGGGGGCTTACAATGAGCAGTTCTTC. Translating it yields CSAPLAGAYNEQFF.

This clonotype appeared many times. The rearrangement uses TRBV20-1 and TRBJ1-1; D gene unclear. V dropped 3 bases and J dropped 1 base, with 15 bases sitting between them. This CDR3 has 15 residues. From germline, CDR1 is DFQATT and CDR2 SNEGSKA (reference sequence). DNA of the CDR3: TGCAGTGCTAGTCCTCTTTGGGTGGGGAACACTGAAGCTTTCTTT. It is translated as CSASPLWVGNTEAFF.

This clonotype was counted at least ten times. This chain's CDR3 is CASRQRRSAPKGTGELFF. The DNA for the CDR3 is TGTGCCAGCAGGCAAAGGCGCTCCGCACCGAAGGGCACCGGGGAGCTGTTTTTT. The chain couples TRBV7-9 to TRBJ2-2; D unresolved. Deletions cut 6 bases from V and 4 bases from J, with 24 bases between. The CDR3 totals 18 residues. Germline CDR1 and CDR2: SEHNR and FQNEAQ (reference sequence).

This clonotype has more than one count but fewer than ten. The CDR3 DNA reads as TGTGCCAGCAGCTCACTTACCCAGGGACCGACGAAAAAACTGTTTTTT. It codes for CASSSLTQGPTKKLFF. The chain combines TRBV5-5 with TRBJ1-4; D may be TRBD1 (5 bases). Germline V gene sequence: CDR1 SGHKS, CDR2 YYEKEE (reference sequence). The CDR3 is made up of 16 amino acids. The V end was cut by 3 bases, the J end by 9 bases, with 21 bases between.